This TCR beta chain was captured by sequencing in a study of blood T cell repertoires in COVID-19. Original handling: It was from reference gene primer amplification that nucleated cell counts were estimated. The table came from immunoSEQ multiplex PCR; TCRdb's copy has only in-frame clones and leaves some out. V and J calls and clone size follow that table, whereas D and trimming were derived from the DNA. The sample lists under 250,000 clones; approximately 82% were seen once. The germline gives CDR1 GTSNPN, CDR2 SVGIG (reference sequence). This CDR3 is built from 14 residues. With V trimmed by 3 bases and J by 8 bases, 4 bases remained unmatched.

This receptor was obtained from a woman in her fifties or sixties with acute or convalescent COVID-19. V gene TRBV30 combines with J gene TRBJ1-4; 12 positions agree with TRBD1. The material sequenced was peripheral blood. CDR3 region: CAWRGTGGGEKLFF. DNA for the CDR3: TGTGCCTGGAGGGGGACAGGGGGCGGCGAAAAACTGTTTTTT. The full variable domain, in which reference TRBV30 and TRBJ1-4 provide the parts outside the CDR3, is SQTIHQWPATLVQPVGSPLSLECTVEGTSNPNLYWYRQAAGRGLQLLFYSVGIGQISSEVPQNLSASRPQDRQFILSSKKLLLSDSGFYLCAWRGTGGGEKLFFGSGTQLSVL.